The 15 T cell receptor beta chains in this list originate from one sample, sequenced in a study of blood T cell repertoires in COVID-19. The table came from immunoSEQ multiplex PCR; TCRdb's copy has only in-frame clones and leaves some out. The repertoire includes roughly 240,000 clones, around 83% of them detected once, and around 2% sits in the top ten. Sequencing input: peripheral blood. All receptors come from a man aged 40-49 years who had recovered from COVID-19.

This chain joins TRBV27 and TRBJ2-7; 11 positions agree with TRBD1. The length of the CDR3 is 15 residues. Germline V lookup: CDR1 MNHEY, CDR2 SMNVEV (reference sequence). V was clipped by 5 bases and J by 6 bases; unmatched bases: 9. The CDR3 reads CASSAQGQGGSEQYF. CDR3 DNA: TGTGCCAGCAGTGCCCAGGGACAGGGGGGGAGCGAGCAGTACTTC.

The chain couples TRBV21-1 to TRBJ2-5; the D call of TRBD2 is as the table states it, not checked on the DNA. TRBV21-1 is classified as a pseudogene. The CDR3 has 17 residues. CDR3 nucleotides: TGTGCCAGCAGCAACCGATACCAGCGGGAGTTGAGGGAGACCCAGTACTTC. Translated, it gives CASSNRYQRELRETQYF.

The V gene is TRBV18, the J gene TRBJ2-5; 10 bases are shared with TRBD2. With 0 bases clipped from V and 5 bases from J, the junction kept 3 bases outside the gene matches. Germline V gene sequence: CDR1 KGHSH, CDR2 LQKENI. This CDR3 comprises 15 residues. CDR3 sequence (DNA): TGTGCCAGCTCACCACCGACTAGCGGGCTTGAGACCCAGTACTTC. It yields the protein CASSPPTSGLETQYF.

This clone was seen more than once but under ten times. This rearrangement joins TRBV12-5 to TRBJ2-7, with D uncertain. There are 13 residues in the CDR3. V was shortened by 3 bases and J by 2 bases, with 8 bases between the two germline ends. Germline values: CDR1 LGHNT, CDR2 FRNRAP. The CDR3 region has the DNA TGTGCTAGTGGTTTTGGGCGAGCCTACGAGCAGTACTTC. It is translated as CASGFGRAYEQYF.

The chain combines TRBV5-1 with TRBJ2-3, with 10 bases aligning to TRBD1. Germline V gene lookup returns CDR1 SGHRS and CDR2 YFSETQ. CDR3 size: 15 residues. V was clipped by 6 bases and J by 0 bases; unmatched bases: 4. The CDR3 loop is CASTRQGASTDTQYF. The DNA of the CDR3 is TGCGCCAGCACCCGACAGGGGGCAAGCACAGATACGCAGTATTTT.

The gene calls are TRBV19 and TRBJ1-5, with 10 bases identical to TRBD1. The J segment lost 7 bases and the V segment lost 3 bases, leaving 9 bases of the junction unmatched. Germline V gene data show CDR1 as LNHDA and CDR2 as SQIVND (reference sequence). CDR3 size: 16 residues. The CDR3 bases are TGTGCCAGTAGTATTGCGGAGGGGACAGGGGCGCAGCCCCAGCATTTT. Amino acid sequence: CASSIAEGTGAQPQHF. Full variable domain (remainder filled in from reference TRBV19 and TRBJ1-5): DGGITQSPKYLFRKEGQNVTLSCEQNLNHDAMYWYRQDPGQGLRLIYYSQIVNDFQKGDIAEGYSVSREKKESFPLTVTSAQKNPTAFYLCASSIAEGTGAQPQHFGDGTRLSIL.

The CDR3: CASSLGVGAGGREQYF. In nucleotides, the CDR3 is TGTGCCAGCAGCTTAGGAGTAGGAGCGGGAGGTCGGGAGCAGTACTTC. The chain has TRBV7-9 and TRBJ2-7, with 9 bases aligning to TRBD2. The CDR3 is 16 amino acids. The V gene's germline CDR1 is SEHNR and CDR2 FQNEAQ (reference sequence). The V segment lost 1 base and the J segment 7 bases; nucleotides outside the gene matches: 11.

The chain recombines TRBV7-2 with TRBJ2-3; possibly TRBD2 for D (5 bases). Germline lookup yields CDR1 SGHTA and CDR2 FQGNSA. V was shortened by 1 base and J by 5 bases, with 13 bases between the two germline ends. This CDR3 is 15 amino acids long. The CDR3 region is CASSLEVLRGDTQYF. CDR3 sequence (DNA): TGTGCCAGCAGCTTAGAAGTTTTACGGGGAGATACGCAGTATTTT.

V usage is TRBV12-3 or TRBV12-4 and J usage is TRBJ1-3; D is ambiguous. The CDR3 length is 10 residues. V was trimmed by 7 bases and J by 7 bases, leaving 5 bases between them. CDR3 bases: TGTGCCAGCATGGCCAACACCATATATTTT. Its translation is CASMANTIYF.

This clone was recorded once. This chain links TRBV5-5 with TRBJ2-3; D gene uncertain. Germline loops: CDR1 SGHKS, CDR2 YYEKEE (reference sequence). This CDR3 is built from 14 residues. The germline V and J ends were trimmed by 4 bases and 0 bases, with 9 bases remaining between them. The CDR3 loop reads CASSTQDSTDTQYF. The DNA of the CDR3 is TGTGCCAGCAGCACCCAGGATAGCACAGATACGCAGTATTTT.

The chain has TRBV11-2 and TRBJ2-7; D perhaps matches TRBD2 (5 bases). Germline V CDR1 and CDR2: SGHAT, FQNNGV. The V gene lost 1 base and the J gene lost 3 bases, with 16 bases spanning the gap. The CDR3 extends over 16 amino acids. The CDR3 reads CASSLVDPIGDYEQYF. The CDR3 region has the DNA TGTGCCAGCAGCTTAGTGGACCCGATCGGGGACTACGAGCAGTACTTC.

In its sample, this clone was seen a few times. The rearrangement uses TRBV30 and TRBJ2-7; 7 bases fit TRBD1. Trimming at V came to 0 bases and at J to 2 bases, leaving 4 bases not matched to a gene. This CDR3 has 14 amino acids. From germline, CDR1 is GTSNPN and CDR2 SVGIG (reference sequence). This CDR3 is CAWSVDQGAYEQYF. The CDR3 DNA reads TGTGCCTGGAGTGTAGATCAGGGGGCCTACGAGCAGTACTTC.

This chain joins TRBV7-9 and TRBJ1-1, with TRBD1 as a possible D gene (5 bases). The germline V and J ends were trimmed by 2 bases and 4 bases, with 8 bases remaining between them. Germline assignment: CDR1 SEHNR and CDR2 FQNEAQ (reference sequence). The length of the CDR3 is 13 residues. As DNA, the CDR3 is TGTGCCAGCAGCTTAATAGGGGCCACTGAAGCTTTCTTT. Protein sequence: CASSLIGATEAFF.

The rearrangement links TRBV4-1 to TRBJ1-2; 7 nucleotides agree with TRBD1. Trimming at V came to 0 bases and at J to 2 bases, leaving 0 bases not matched to a gene. The CDR3 loop spans 14 amino acids. Germline V gene lookup returns CDR1 MGHRA and CDR2 YSYEKL. The CDR3 DNA follows: TGCGCCAGCAGCCAAGAGACAGGGAACTATGGCTACACCTTC. It codes for CASSQETGNYGYTF.

The chain carries TRBV27 and TRBJ1-4; D is perhaps TRBD1 (6 bases). Germline assignment: CDR1 MNHEY and CDR2 SMNVEV (reference sequence). V was clipped by 6 bases and J by 15 bases, with 11 bases between them. The CDR3 is made up of 10 amino acids. DNA for the CDR3: TGTGCCAGCAGACAGGGATGGGTGTTTTTT. This translates into CASRQGWVFF.